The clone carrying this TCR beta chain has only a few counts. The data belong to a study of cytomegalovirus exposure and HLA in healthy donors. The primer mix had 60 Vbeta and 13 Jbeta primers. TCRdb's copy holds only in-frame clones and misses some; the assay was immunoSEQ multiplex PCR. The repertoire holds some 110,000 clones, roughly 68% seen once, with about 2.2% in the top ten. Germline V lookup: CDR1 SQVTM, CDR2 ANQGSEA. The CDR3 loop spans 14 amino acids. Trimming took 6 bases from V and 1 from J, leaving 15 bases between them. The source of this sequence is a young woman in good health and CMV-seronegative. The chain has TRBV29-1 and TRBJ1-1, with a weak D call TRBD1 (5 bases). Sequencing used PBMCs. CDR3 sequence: CSVLSGGGNTEAFF. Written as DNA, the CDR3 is TGCAGCGTGCTTAGTGGGGGGGGGAACACTGAAGCTTTCTTT.